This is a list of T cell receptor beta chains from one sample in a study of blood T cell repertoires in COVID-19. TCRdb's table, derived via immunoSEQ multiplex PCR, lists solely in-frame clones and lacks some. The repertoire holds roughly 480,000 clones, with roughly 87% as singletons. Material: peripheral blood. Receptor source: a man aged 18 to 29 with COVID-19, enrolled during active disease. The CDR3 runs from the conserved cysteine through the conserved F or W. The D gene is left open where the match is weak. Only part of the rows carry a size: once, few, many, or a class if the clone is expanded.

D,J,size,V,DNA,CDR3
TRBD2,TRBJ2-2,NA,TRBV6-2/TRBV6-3,TGTGCCAGCAGTGACCCTAGCGGGGGGAGCTTCACCGGGGAGCTGTTTTTT,CASSDPSGGSFTGELFF
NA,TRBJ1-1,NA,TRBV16,TGTGCCAGCACCGAGGTCCAGCTGAACACTGAAGCTTTCTTT,CASTEVQLNTEAFF
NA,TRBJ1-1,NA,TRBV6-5,TGTGCCAGCAGACGCGACTTTTACACTGAAGCTTTCTTT,CASRRDFYTEAFF
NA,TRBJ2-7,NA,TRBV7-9,TGTGCCAGCAGCGCCCAACCCGAGGGCGAGCAGTACTTC,CASSAQPEGEQYF
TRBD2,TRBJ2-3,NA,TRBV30,TGTGCCTGGAACTCAGCGGGAGGCACAGATACGCAGTATTTT,CAWNSAGGTDTQYF
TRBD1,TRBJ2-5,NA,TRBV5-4,TGTGCCAGCAGCTCTCCACAGGGGAAGACCCAGTACTTC,CASSSPQGKTQYF
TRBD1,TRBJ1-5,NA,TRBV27,TGTGCCACATCGGACAGGCCTAATCAGCCCCAGCATTTT,CATSDRPNQPQHF
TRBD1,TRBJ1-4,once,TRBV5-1,TGCGCCAGCAGCATTGGGGGGACAGGGGGCGAAAAACTGTTTTTT,CASSIGGTGGEKLFF
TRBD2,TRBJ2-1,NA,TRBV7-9,TGTGCCAGCAGCCAGGCGACTAGCCAGGCCTATGAGCAGTTCTTC,CASSQATSQAYEQFF
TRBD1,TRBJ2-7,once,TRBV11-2,TGTGCCAGCAGCTTAGACCACAGGGGGCACGACGAGCAGTACTTC,CASSLDHRGHDEQYF
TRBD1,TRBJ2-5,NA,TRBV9,TGTGCCAGCAGCCCCCCAGGGGACAGGGGGCAGACCCAGTACTTC,CASSPPGDRGQTQYF
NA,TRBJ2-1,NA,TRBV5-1,TGCGCCAGCAGCAGCTCATCCGGAGGATATGAGCAGTTCTTC,CASSSSSGGYEQFF
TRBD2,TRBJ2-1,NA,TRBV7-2,TGTGCCAGCAGACCCGGACTAGCTGTCTACAATGAGCAGTTCTTC,CASRPGLAVYNEQFF
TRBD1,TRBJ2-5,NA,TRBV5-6,TGTGCCAGCAGCCTTGGGGTAGGGACAGTCCAAGAGACCCAGTACTTC,CASSLGVGTVQETQYF
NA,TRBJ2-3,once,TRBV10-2,TGCGCCAGCAGACAACAGTTACCCACAGATACGCAGTATTTT,CASRQQLPTDTQYF
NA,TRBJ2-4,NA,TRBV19,TGTGCCAGTAGTATAGACCCCCTCAGGGGTATAGAAAACATTCAGTACTTC,CASSIDPLRGIENIQYF
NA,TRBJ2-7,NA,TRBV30,TGTGCCTGGAGTGAAGGGGGGGGATCCTACGAGCAGTACTTC,CAWSEGGGSYEQYF